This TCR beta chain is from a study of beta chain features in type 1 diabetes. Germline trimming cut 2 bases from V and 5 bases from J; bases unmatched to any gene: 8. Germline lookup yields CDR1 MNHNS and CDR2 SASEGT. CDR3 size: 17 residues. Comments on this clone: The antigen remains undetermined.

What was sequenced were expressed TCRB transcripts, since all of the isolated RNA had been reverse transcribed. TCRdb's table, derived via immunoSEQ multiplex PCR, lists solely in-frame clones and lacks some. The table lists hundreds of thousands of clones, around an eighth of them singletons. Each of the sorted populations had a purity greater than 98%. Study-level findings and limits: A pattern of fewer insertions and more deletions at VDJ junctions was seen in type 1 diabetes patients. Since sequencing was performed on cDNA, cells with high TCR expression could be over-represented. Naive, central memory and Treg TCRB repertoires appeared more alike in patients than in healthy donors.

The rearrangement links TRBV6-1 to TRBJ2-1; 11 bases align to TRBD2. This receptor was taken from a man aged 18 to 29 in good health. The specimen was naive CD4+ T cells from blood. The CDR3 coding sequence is TGTGCCAGCAGTGAATCGAGGGCTAGCGGGAGGAACAATGAGCAGTTCTTC. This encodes CASSESRASGRNNEQFF.